The clone carrying this T cell receptor beta chain has just a few counts. The target antigen is unknown. This specimen belongs to a study of blood T cells in healthy people across ages. Regarding the study as a whole: Long-lived donors carried more naive CD4+ cells and greater diversity than aged donors.

The ends lost 4 bases at V and 3 bases at J; junction bases unmatched: 4. From germline, CDR1 is MNHNS and CDR2 SASEGT. The CDR3 consists of 15 residues. The second PCR ran about 6 to 12 cycles with a sample-barcoded 5' primer and J-beta primers. At least 2.5 million CDR3-containing paired-end reads were obtained per sample. TCRdb analysed the 5' RACE reads with MiXCR anew, one entry per CDR3 protein. Here the sample spans over 600,000 distinct CDR3 sequences, about 21% being singletons. The rearrangement links TRBV6-1 to TRBJ2-3; TRBD2 matches 10 bases. The receptor comes from an older man in good health. Source material: blood. The CDR3 region is CASSVGLAETDTQYF. CDR3 DNA: TGTGCCAGCAGTGTCGGACTAGCGGAGACAGATACGCAGTATTTT.